This TCR beta chain was captured in a study of T cells expressing NK-cell markers. CDR3 size: 13 residues. In germline, CDR1 is SQVTM, CDR2 ANQGSEA. TCRdb re-called the 5' RACE reads; every CDR3 protein appears as one record, without DNA. The specimen's table records about 550,000 distinct CDR3 sequences. The sample was blood T cells: a sorted CD56 or NKG2C T cell subset, CD4+ or CD8+ T cells, or bulk PBMC T cells (not recorded which). The TCR sequence derives from a young man in good health. This chain connects TRBV29-1 to TRBJ2-5; absent DNA, TCRdb's TRBD1 call cannot be checked. CDR3 protein: CSVEGHRRETQYF.